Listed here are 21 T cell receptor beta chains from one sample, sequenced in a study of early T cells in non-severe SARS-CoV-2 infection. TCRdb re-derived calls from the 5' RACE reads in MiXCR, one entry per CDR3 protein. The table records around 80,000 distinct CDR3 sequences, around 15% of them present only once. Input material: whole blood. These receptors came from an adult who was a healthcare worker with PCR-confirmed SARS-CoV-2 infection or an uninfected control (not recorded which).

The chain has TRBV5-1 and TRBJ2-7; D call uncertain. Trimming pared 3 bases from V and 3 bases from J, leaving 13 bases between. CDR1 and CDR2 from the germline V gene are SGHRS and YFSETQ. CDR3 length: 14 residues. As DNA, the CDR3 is TGCGCCAGCAGCTATGCACTATACGGCTACGAGCAGTACTTC. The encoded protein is CASSYALYGYEQYF.

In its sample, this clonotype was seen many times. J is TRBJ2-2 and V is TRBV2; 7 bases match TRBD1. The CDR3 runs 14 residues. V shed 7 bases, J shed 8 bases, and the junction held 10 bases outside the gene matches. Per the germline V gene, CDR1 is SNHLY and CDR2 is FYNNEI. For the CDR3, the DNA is TGTGCCAGCATGCAGGGGGTCAGCGGAGGGGAGCTGTTTTTT. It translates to CASMQGVSGGELFF.

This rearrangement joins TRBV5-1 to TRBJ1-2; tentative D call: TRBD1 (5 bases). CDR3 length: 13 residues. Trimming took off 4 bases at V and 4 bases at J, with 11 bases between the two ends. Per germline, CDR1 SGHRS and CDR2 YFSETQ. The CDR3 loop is CASSPGQSYGYTF. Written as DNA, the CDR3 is TGCGCCAGCAGCCCGGGGCAGTCCTATGGCTACACCTTC.

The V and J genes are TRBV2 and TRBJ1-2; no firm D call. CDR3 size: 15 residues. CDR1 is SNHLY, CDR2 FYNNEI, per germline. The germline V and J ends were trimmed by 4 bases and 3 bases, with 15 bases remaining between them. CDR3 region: CASSVRMARDYGYTF. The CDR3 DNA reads TGTGCCAGCAGTGTACGGATGGCGCGCGACTATGGCTACACCTTC.

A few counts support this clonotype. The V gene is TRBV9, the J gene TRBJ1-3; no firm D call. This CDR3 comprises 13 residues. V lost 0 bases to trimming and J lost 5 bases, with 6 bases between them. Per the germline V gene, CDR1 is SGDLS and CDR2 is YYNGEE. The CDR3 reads CASSVATRNTIYF. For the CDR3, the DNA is TGTGCCAGCAGCGTAGCCACCCGAAACACCATATATTTT.

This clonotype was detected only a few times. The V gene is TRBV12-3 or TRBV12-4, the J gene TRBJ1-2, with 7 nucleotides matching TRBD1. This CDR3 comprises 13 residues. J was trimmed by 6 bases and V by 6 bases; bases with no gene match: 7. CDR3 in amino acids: CASSSPGGNGYTF. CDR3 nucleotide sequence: TGTGCCAGCAGCTCCCCAGGGGGGAATGGCTACACCTTC.

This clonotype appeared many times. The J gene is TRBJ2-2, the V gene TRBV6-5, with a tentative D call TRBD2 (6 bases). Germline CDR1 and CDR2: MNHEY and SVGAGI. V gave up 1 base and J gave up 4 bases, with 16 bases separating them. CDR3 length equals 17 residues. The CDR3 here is CASSYLYWRDGTGELFF. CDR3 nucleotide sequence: TGTGCCAGCAGTTACTTATACTGGAGGGATGGCACCGGGGAGCTGTTTTTT.

This CDR3 is CASSRFGGGDYEQYF. DNA of the CDR3: TGCGCCAGCAGCCGCTTCGGCGGGGGAGACTACGAGCAGTACTTC. This rearrangement joins TRBV5-1 to TRBJ2-7, with 7 bases fitting TRBD2. V lost 4 bases and J lost 3; bases outside the gene matches: 10. This CDR3 contains 15 residues. Germline CDR1 SGHRS, CDR2 YFSETQ.

The CDR3 protein is CASRAKATQYF. In DNA form, the CDR3 reads TGTGCCAGCAGGGCGAAGGCTACGCAGTATTTT. J is TRBJ2-3 and V is TRBV3-1; D gene unclear. CDR3 length: 11 residues. Germline CDR1 reads LGHDT; CDR2 reads YNNKEL (reference sequence). V was cut by 6 bases and J by 8 bases, with 9 bases left in between.

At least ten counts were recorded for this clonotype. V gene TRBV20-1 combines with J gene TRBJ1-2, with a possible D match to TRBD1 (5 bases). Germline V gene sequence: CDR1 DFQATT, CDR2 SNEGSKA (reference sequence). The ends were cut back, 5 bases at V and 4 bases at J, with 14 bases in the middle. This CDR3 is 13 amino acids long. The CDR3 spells CSAPQGVGYGYTF. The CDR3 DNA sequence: TGCAGTGCTCCCCAAGGGGTCGGCTATGGCTACACCTTC.

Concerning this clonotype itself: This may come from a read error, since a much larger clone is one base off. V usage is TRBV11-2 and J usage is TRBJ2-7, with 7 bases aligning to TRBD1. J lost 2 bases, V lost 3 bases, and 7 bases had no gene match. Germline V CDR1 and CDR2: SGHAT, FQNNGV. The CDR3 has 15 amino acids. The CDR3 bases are TGTGCCAGCAGCTTCCACGACAGGGCCGCCTACGAGCAGTACTTC. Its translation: CASSFHDRAAYEQYF.

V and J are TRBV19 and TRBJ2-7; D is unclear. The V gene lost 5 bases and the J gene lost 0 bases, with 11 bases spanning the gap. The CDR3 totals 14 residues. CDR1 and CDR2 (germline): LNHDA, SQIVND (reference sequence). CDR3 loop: CASSPGPPSYEQYF. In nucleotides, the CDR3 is TGTGCCAGTAGTCCAGGACCGCCCTCCTACGAGCAGTACTTC.

The CDR3 reads CASSPAHRLTSYNEQFF. DNA for the CDR3: TGTGCCAGCAGCCCCGCGCACAGGTTAACTTCCTACAATGAGCAGTTCTTC. This chain uses TRBV7-3 with TRBJ2-1; D might be TRBD1 (5 bases). V lost 5 bases and J 1 base, leaving 18 bases between the germline ends. Germline V lookup: CDR1 SGHTA, CDR2 FQGTGA. CDR3 length: 17 amino acids.

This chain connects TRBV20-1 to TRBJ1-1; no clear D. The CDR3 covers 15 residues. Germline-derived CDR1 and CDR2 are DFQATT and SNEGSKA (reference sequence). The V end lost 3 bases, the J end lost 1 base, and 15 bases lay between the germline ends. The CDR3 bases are TGCAGTGCTAGGAATCTTGCAGAACCGAACACTGAAGCTTTCTTT. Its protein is CSARNLAEPNTEAFF.

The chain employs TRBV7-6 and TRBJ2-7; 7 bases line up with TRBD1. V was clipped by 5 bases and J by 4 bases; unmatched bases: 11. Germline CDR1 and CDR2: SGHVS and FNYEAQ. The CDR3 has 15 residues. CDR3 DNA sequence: TGTGCCAGCAGCCTCGGGACAGTGCACGGTTACGAGCAGTACTTC. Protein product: CASSLGTVHGYEQYF.

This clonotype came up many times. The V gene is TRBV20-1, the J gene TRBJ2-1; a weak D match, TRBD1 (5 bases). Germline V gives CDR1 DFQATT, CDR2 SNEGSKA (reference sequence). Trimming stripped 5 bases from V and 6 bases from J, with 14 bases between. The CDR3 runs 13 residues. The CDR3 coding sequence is TGCAGTGCTGGATATAGGGGTGTCAATGAGCAGTTCTTC. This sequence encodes CSAGYRGVNEQFF.

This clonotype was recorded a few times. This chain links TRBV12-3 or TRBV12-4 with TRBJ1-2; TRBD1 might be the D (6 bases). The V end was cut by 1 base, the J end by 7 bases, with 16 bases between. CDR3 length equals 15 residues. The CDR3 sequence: CASSLGRGALSGYTF. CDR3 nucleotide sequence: TGTGCCAGCAGTTTAGGGCGGGGGGCGCTCTCTGGCTACACCTTC.

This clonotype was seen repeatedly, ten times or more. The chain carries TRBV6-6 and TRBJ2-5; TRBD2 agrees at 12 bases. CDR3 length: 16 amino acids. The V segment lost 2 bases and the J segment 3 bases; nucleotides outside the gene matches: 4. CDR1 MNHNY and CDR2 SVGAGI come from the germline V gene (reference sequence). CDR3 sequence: CASSYQRTSGEETQYF. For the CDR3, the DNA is TGTGCCAGCAGTTACCAACGGACTAGCGGGGAAGAGACCCAGTACTTC.

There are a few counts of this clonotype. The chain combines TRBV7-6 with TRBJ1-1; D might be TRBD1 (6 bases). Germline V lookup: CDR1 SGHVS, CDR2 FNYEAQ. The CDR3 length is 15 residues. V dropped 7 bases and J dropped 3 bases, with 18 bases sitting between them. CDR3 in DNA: TGTGCCAGCATGTACAGGGCCAATGGGGACACTGAAGCTTTCTTT. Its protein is CASMYRANGDTEAFF.

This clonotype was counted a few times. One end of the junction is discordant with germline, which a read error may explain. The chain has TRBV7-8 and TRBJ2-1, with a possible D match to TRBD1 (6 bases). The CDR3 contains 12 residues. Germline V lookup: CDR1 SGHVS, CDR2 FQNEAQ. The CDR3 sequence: CASSLYPGARYF. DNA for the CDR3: TGTGCCAGCAGCTTATATCCAGGGGCAAGATACTTC.

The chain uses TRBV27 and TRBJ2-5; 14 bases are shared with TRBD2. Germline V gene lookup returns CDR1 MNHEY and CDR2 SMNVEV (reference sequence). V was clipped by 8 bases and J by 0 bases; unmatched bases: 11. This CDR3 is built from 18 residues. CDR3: CASSHGTSGGTHQETQYF. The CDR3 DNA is TGTGCCAGCTCACACGGGACTAGCGGGGGAACCCACCAAGAGACCCAGTACTTC.